These 24 T cell receptor beta chains were sequenced from one sample in a study of PD-1 blockade in classical Hodgkin lymphoma. Each of the patients experienced relapse following autologous stem cell transplantation, and their brentuximab vedotin exposure differed. Libraries were prepared by immunoSEQ multiplex PCR; TCRdb keeps only in-frame clonotypes and omits some of them. The sample lists about 36,000 clones, about 70% seen once, with around 14% in the top ten. The source was peripheral blood mononuclear cells (PBMCs), collected before the second cycle of nivolumab. These TCRs come from a human donor with classical Hodgkin lymphoma.

This rearrangement joins TRBV7-3 to TRBJ2-5; D gene ambiguous. The germline V gene encodes CDR1 SGHTA and CDR2 FQGTGA. With 1 base removed from V and 2 bases from J, the gap between germline ends came to 5 bases. The CDR3 has 13 amino acids. Here the CDR3 reads CASSLMQQETQYF. The DNA of the CDR3 is TGTGCCAGCAGCTTAATGCAGCAAGAGACCCAGTACTTC.

This clone was recorded only once. CDR3 sequence: CASSPRTSGTTDTQYF. Written as DNA, the CDR3 is TGTGCCAGCAGCCCGCGGACTAGCGGAACCACAGATACGCAGTATTTT. The chain employs TRBV7-2 and TRBJ2-3, with TRBD2 matching 10 bases. After removal of 5 bases from V and 2 bases from J, the junction contained 7 bases not matched to a gene. CDR3 length equals 16 residues. Germline V lookup: CDR1 SGHTA, CDR2 FQGNSA. The whole variable domain, filled in from reference TRBV7-2 and TRBJ2-3, reads GAGVSQSPSNKVTEKGKDVELRCDPISGHTALYWYRQSLGQGLEFLIYFQGNSAPDKSGLPSDRFSAERTGGSVSTLTIQRTQQEDSAVYLCASSPRTSGTTDTQYFGPGTRLTVL.

The chain carries TRBV5-8 and TRBJ1-1; D is undetermined. The CDR3 covers 15 residues. The V end lost 1 base, the J end lost 0 bases, and 10 bases lay between the germline ends. Germline CDR1 SGHTS, CDR2 YDEGEE. The CDR3 nucleotides read TGTGCCAGCAGCTTGCCTGGAGGTCTGAACACTGAAGCTTTCTTT. This gives the protein CASSLPGGLNTEAFF.

J is TRBJ2-7 and V is TRBV27; no firm D call. Germline CDR1 and CDR2: MNHEY and SMNVEV (reference sequence). V was clipped by 5 bases and J by 0 bases, with 5 bases between them. The CDR3 sequence is 12 residues long. The CDR3 sequence is CASSHSSYEQYF. The CDR3 coding sequence is TGTGCCAGCAGTCATAGCTCCTACGAGCAGTACTTC.

The gene calls are TRBV7-2 and TRBJ2-1, with TRBD2 matching over 9 bases. Germline assignment: CDR1 SGHTA and CDR2 FQGNSA. The CDR3 has 16 amino acids. The J segment lost 0 bases and the V segment lost 4 bases, leaving 4 bases of the junction unmatched. CDR3 DNA sequence: TGTGCCAGCAGCTGGAGCGGGAGGAGCTCCTACAATGAGCAGTTCTTC. Protein sequence: CASSWSGRSSYNEQFF.

The gene calls are TRBV5-4 and TRBJ1-1, with no clear D. V was trimmed by 9 bases and J by 3 bases, leaving 12 bases between them. Germline CDR1 and CDR2: SGHNT and YYREEE (reference sequence). This CDR3 region has 12 residues. DNA for the CDR3: TGTGCCACGTCACGAGGAGACACTGAAGCTTTCTTT. This gives the protein CATSRGDTEAFF. Complete variable domain (other parts from reference TRBV5-4 and TRBJ1-1): ETGVTQSPTHLIKTRGQQVTLRCSSQSGHNTVSWYQQALGQGPQFIFQYYREEENGRGNFPPRFSGLQFPNYSSELNVNALELDDSALYLCATSRGDTEAFFGQGTRLTVV.

The chain couples TRBV5-1 to TRBJ1-3; D call uncertain. This CDR3 is built from 15 residues. Germline V gene sequence: CDR1 SGHRS, CDR2 YFSETQ. Trimming stripped 0 bases from V and 0 bases from J, with 7 bases between. CDR3 DNA sequence: TGCGCCAGCAGCTTGGTGACGGGCTCTGGAAACACCATATATTTT. Protein sequence: CASSLVTGSGNTIYF.

This clone appeared a few times. The J gene is TRBJ2-1, the V gene TRBV11-2; weak D call: TRBD2 (5 bases). Germline values: CDR1 SGHAT, CDR2 FQNNGV. The length of the CDR3 is 15 residues. V dropped 1 base and J dropped 2 bases, with 9 bases sitting between them. CDR3 in amino acids: CASSLASPTYNEQFF. CDR3 coding DNA: TGTGCCAGCAGCTTAGCTAGCCCAACCTACAATGAGCAGTTCTTC.

The chain couples TRBV5-6 to TRBJ2-5; 7 bases agree with TRBD1. Germline V lookup: CDR1 SGHDT, CDR2 YYEEEE. The CDR3 extends over 14 amino acids. The trim removed 2 bases at V and 5 bases at J, leaving 6 bases unmatched. Here the CDR3 DNA reads TGTGCCAGCAGCTTACTAGGGGGCGACGAGACCCAGTACTTC. This encodes CASSLLGGDETQYF.

The rearrangement uses TRBV6-5 and TRBJ1-6; D unclear. There are 15 residues in the CDR3. Germline V gives CDR1 MNHEY, CDR2 SVGAGI. Trimming pared 5 bases from V and 4 bases from J, leaving 12 bases between. CDR3 loop: CASSTDNGYNSPLHF. Here the CDR3 DNA reads TGTGCCAGCAGTACCGATAATGGGTATAATTCACCCCTCCACTTT.

The rearrangement uses TRBV5-6 and TRBJ2-7, with 14 positions matching TRBD2. The CDR3 extends over 15 amino acids. From germline, CDR1 is SGHDT and CDR2 YYEEEE. Losses at the gene ends were 0 bases for V and 9 bases for J; bases not matched to a gene: 5. CDR3 region: CASSLVTSGGAGQYF. Here the CDR3 DNA reads TGTGCCAGCAGCTTGGTGACTAGCGGGGGGGCAGGGCAGTACTTC.

This clone has a handful of counts. The V gene is TRBV19, the J gene TRBJ2-1; 7 positions agree with TRBD2. Trimming took 5 bases from V and 4 from J; bases not matched to a gene: 8. The CDR3 loop spans 15 amino acids. Germline CDR1 and CDR2: LNHDA and SQIVND (reference sequence). The CDR3 loop reads CASSPLAELYNEQFF. The CDR3 bases are TGTGCCAGTAGTCCTCTAGCGGAACTGTACAATGAGCAGTTCTTC. The full variable domain, with the rest looked up from reference TRBV19 and TRBJ2-1, is DGGITQSPKYLFRKEGQNVTLSCEQNLNHDAMYWYRQDPGQGLRLIYYSQIVNDFQKGDIAEGYSVSREKKESFPLTVTSAQKNPTAFYLCASSPLAELYNEQFFGPGTRLTVL.

This chain joins TRBV5-1 and TRBJ2-1, with 8 positions matching TRBD2. The junction had 8 bases not matched to a gene; V was cut back by 3 bases and J by 6 bases. This CDR3 region has 15 residues. Germline V lookup: CDR1 SGHRS, CDR2 YFSETQ. The chain's CDR3 is CASSSTTGGPNEQFF. The DNA for the CDR3 is TGCGCCAGCAGCTCGACAACGGGAGGGCCCAATGAGCAGTTCTTC.

The V gene is TRBV5-4, the J gene TRBJ2-7, with D tentatively TRBD1 (5 bases). Germline CDR1 is SGHNT and CDR2 is YYREEE (reference sequence). V was cut by 0 bases and J by 7 bases, with 11 bases left in between. This CDR3 is 13 amino acids long. Here the CDR3 reads CASSLVGVREQYF. The CDR3 DNA reads as TGTGCCAGCAGCTTGGTAGGGGTGAGGGAGCAGTACTTC.

The J gene is TRBJ2-1, the V gene TRBV5-4; 7 nucleotides line up with TRBD2. The CDR3 totals 15 residues. The V gene end was trimmed by 0 bases and the J gene end by 5 bases; junction bases not matched to a gene: 5. Per the germline V gene, CDR1 is SGHNT and CDR2 is YYREEE (reference sequence). The CDR3 reads CASSLGGGGHNEQFF. As DNA, the CDR3 is TGTGCCAGCAGCTTGGGTGGCGGGGGACACAATGAGCAGTTCTTC.

This chain uses TRBV4-3 with TRBJ1-2; maybe TRBD1 (5 bases). CDR1 is LGHNA, CDR2 YSLEER, per germline. The V gene lost 0 bases and the J gene lost 4 bases, with 12 bases spanning the gap. The CDR3 length is 15 residues. The chain's CDR3 is CASSQDGGIAYGYTF. The CDR3 DNA sequence: TGCGCCAGCAGCCAAGATGGGGGGATCGCCTATGGCTACACCTTC.

This clone was picked up one time. The chain joins TRBV7-9 to TRBJ2-2; the D gene is possibly TRBD1 (6 bases). This CDR3 region has 15 residues. V lost 4 bases and J 1 base, leaving 10 bases between the germline ends. Germline V gene lookup returns CDR1 SEHNR and CDR2 FQNEAQ (reference sequence). The CDR3 DNA follows: TGTGCCAGCAGCTCGGACAGAGTGAACACCGGGGAGCTGTTTTTT. Translating it yields CASSSDRVNTGELFF.

This clone has only one observation. This rearrangement joins TRBV6-1 to TRBJ1-2, with TRBD1 matching 7 bases. Per germline, CDR1 MNHNS and CDR2 SASEGT. V trimming: 5 bases; J trimming: 5 bases; junction bases outside the gene matches: 11. The CDR3 sequence is 15 residues long. CDR3 coding DNA: TGTGCCAGCAGTTTCGAGGGGGCGCCGTGGTATGGCTACACCTTC. Amino acids: CASSFEGAPWYGYTF.

This chain links TRBV18 with TRBJ2-7; no firm D call. Germline-derived CDR1 and CDR2 are KGHSH and LQKENI. This CDR3 region has 14 residues. With 0 bases removed from V and 2 bases from J, the gap between germline ends came to 8 bases. CDR3: CASSPPTRAYEQYF. The CDR3 nucleotides read TGTGCCAGCTCACCACCCACACGAGCCTACGAGCAGTACTTC.

This clone was counted once. The chain carries TRBV6-1 and TRBJ1-2; the D is unclear. The V gene's germline CDR1 is MNHNS and CDR2 SASEGT. Trimming removed 7 bases at V and 8 bases at J, with 14 bases between. The CDR3 length is 12 residues. The CDR3 loop reads CASKGVAAGYTF. CDR3 in DNA: TGTGCCAGCAAGGGAGTTGCGGCGGGCTACACCTTC.

This clone showed up just a few times. No DNA is shown, since the ends of the CDR3 on it are uncertain; the CDR3 is the one TCRdb lists. V and J are TRBV21-1 and TRBJ1-5; TRBD1, the table's D call, was not compared with the DNA. TRBV21-1 is a pseudogene locus. The CDR3 is 18 residues long, ends included. CDR3 region: CASSGVRWGQGISEPQHF.

This clone came up a few times. The chain links TRBV29-1 to TRBJ2-1; D ambiguous. The CDR3 spans 13 residues. Germline V gene data show CDR1 as SQVTM and CDR2 as ANQGSEA. With 3 bases removed from V and 0 bases from J, the gap between germline ends came to 6 bases. The CDR3 loop reads CSVEPISYNEQFF. CDR3 nucleotides: TGCAGCGTTGAGCCGATCTCCTACAATGAGCAGTTCTTC.

V usage is TRBV6-5 and J usage is TRBJ1-1; D is unclear. Germline V lookup: CDR1 MNHEY, CDR2 SVGAGI. CDR3 size: 13 residues. The V end lost 6 bases, the J end lost 7 bases, and 15 bases lay between the germline ends. This CDR3 is CASRPGERGEAFF. CDR3 DNA: TGTGCCAGCAGGCCGGGCGAAAGAGGTGAAGCTTTCTTT.

This chain links TRBV18 with TRBJ2-7; TRBD2 matches 10 bases. The CDR3 extends over 15 amino acids. The J segment lost 2 bases and the V segment lost 2 bases, leaving 3 bases of the junction unmatched. The V gene's germline CDR1 is KGHSH and CDR2 LQKENI. The CDR3 spells CASSPASGGTYEQYF. The CDR3 region has the DNA TGTGCCAGCTCACCAGCTAGCGGGGGAACCTACGAGCAGTACTTC.